What follows are 29 T cell receptor beta chains derived from one specimen sequenced in a study of early T cells in non-severe SARS-CoV-2 infection. A single record per CDR3 protein comes from TCRdb applying MiXCR to the 5' RACE reads. Among 35,000 to 55,000 distinct CDR3 sequences, roughly 6.6% were seen once, and the ten largest hold less than 25%. This specimen was whole blood, taken at baseline. These receptors were obtained from an adult who was a healthcare worker with PCR-confirmed SARS-CoV-2 infection or an uninfected control (not recorded which).

This sequence joins TRBV13 and TRBJ2-7, with D uncertain. The CDR3 is made up of 12 amino acids. V was pared by 5 bases and J by 6 bases, with 11 bases between. Germline V gene sequence: CDR1 PRHDT, CDR2 FYEKMQ (reference sequence). The CDR3 protein is CASSPPIGEQYF. In DNA form, the CDR3 reads TGTGCCAGCAGCCCGCCTATCGGCGAGCAGTACTTC.

There are many counts of this clonotype. The chain links TRBV7-9 to TRBJ1-1; D gene uncertain. Germline-derived CDR1 and CDR2 are SEHNR and FQNEAQ (reference sequence). The V gene lost 1 base and the J gene lost 4 bases, with 4 bases spanning the gap. This CDR3 has 12 residues. For the CDR3, the DNA is TGTGCCAGCAGCTTAGGTGCCACTGAAGCTTTCTTT. Amino acids: CASSLGATEAFF.

This clonotype was seen more than once but under ten times. The chain is built from TRBV12-3 or TRBV12-4 and TRBJ1-2; D is undetermined. Between the trimmed V and J ends, which lost 5 bases and 6 bases, there was a span of 22 bases. This CDR3 is 16 amino acids long. CDR3 nucleotide sequence: TGTGCCAGCAGTCAGAGGGCGGGAGCCCTATCGAATGGCTACACCTTC. Residues: CASSQRAGALSNGYTF.

Ten or more counts support this clonotype. The chain is built from TRBV18 and TRBJ2-7, with D unclear. Germline V gene sequence: CDR1 KGHSH, CDR2 LQKENI. Between the trimmed V and J ends, which lost 1 base and 4 bases, there was a span of 17 bases. The CDR3 length is 16 residues. The CDR3: CASSPLVTAVRYEQYF. Written as DNA, the CDR3 is TGTGCCAGCTCACCACTGGTTACGGCGGTGAGGTACGAGCAGTACTTC.

In its sample, this clonotype was seen a few times. The chain is built from TRBV12-3 or TRBV12-4 and TRBJ2-7, with D unresolved. This CDR3 is 14 amino acids long. Trimming stripped 4 bases from V and 7 bases from J, with 17 bases between. CDR3 DNA sequence: TGTGCCAGCAGTTCAAGGGCAGGCCGAACGGAGCAGTACTTC. It codes for CASSSRAGRTEQYF.

Judged by abundance, this clonotype is medium-sized. The V gene is TRBV6-6, the J gene TRBJ1-5, with D hard to call. This CDR3 comprises 14 residues. Between the trimmed V and J ends, which lost 2 bases and 4 bases, there was a span of 9 bases. Germline V lookup: CDR1 MNHNY, CDR2 SVGAGI (reference sequence). Here the CDR3 reads CASSYLQVNQPQHF. CDR3 DNA sequence: TGTGCCAGCAGTTACCTCCAGGTTAATCAGCCCCAGCATTTT.

This clonotype occurred many times. The V and J genes are TRBV30 and TRBJ2-7; TRBD2 agrees at 13 bases. Germline V CDR1 and CDR2: GTSNPN, SVGIG (reference sequence). The CDR3 extends over 14 amino acids. The trim removed 2 bases at V and 4 bases at J, leaving 2 bases unmatched. As DNA, the CDR3 is TGTGCCTGGAGTTGGGGACTAGCGGGATACGAGCAGTACTTC. It yields the protein CAWSWGLAGYEQYF.

This clonotype appeared many times. This rearrangement joins TRBV7-9 to TRBJ1-1; D call uncertain. CDR1 SEHNR and CDR2 FQNEAQ come from the germline V gene (reference sequence). The CDR3 loop spans 13 amino acids. Trimming stripped 3 bases from V and 4 bases from J, with 9 bases between. CDR3 DNA sequence: TGTGCCAGCAGCTTTGGTGGCGGCACTGAAGCTTTCTTT. This codes for CASSFGGGTEAFF.

This clonotype was observed many times. The chain recombines TRBV29-1 with TRBJ2-3; 9 bases match TRBD2. The length of the CDR3 is 20 residues. Germline assignment: CDR1 SQVTM and CDR2 ANQGSEA. Trimming removed 0 bases from V and 9 bases from J; junction bases left unmatched: 25. CDR3 sequence reads: CSVEDLGEVTGREGFYTQYF. The CDR3 DNA sequence: TGCAGCGTTGAAGATCTGGGAGAGGTGACGGGGCGGGAGGGCTTTTACACGCAGTATTTT.

This clonotype showed up just a few times. J is TRBJ2-7 and V is TRBV4-2; 10 positions match TRBD2. This CDR3 contains 16 residues. After removal of 1 base from V and 0 bases from J, the junction contained 3 bases not matched to a gene. Germline V gives CDR1 LGHNA, CDR2 YNFKEQ. The CDR3 protein is CASSQGTSGPSYEQYF. The CDR3 coding sequence is TGTGCCAGCAGCCAAGGGACTAGCGGTCCCTCCTACGAGCAGTACTTC.

This chain links TRBV20-1 with TRBJ2-3, with D tentatively TRBD2 (5 bases). V dropped 6 bases and J dropped 2 bases, with 12 bases sitting between them. Germline CDR1 and CDR2: DFQATT and SNEGSKA (reference sequence). The CDR3 has 13 residues. The CDR3 DNA reads as TGCAGTGCCGGACGGGGTTTCACAGATACGCAGTATTTT. Translated: CSAGRGFTDTQYF.

The sample holds a few counts of this clonotype. The chain joins TRBV7-4 to TRBJ2-7; D gene unclear. Germline CDR1 and CDR2: SGHVT and SQSDAQ. The V end was cut by 5 bases, the J end by 1 base, with 12 bases between. The CDR3 totals 14 residues. The CDR3: CASSDKIRSYEQYF. The CDR3 DNA reads TGTGCCAGCAGCGACAAAATTAGATCCTACGAGCAGTACTTC.

The chain links TRBV6-5 to TRBJ1-5, with D unclear. The CDR3 is 12 residues long. CDR1 is MNHEY, CDR2 SVGAGI, per germline. V was cut by 8 bases and J by 0 bases, with 5 bases left in between. This CDR3 is CASENSNQPQHF. In DNA, the CDR3 is TGTGCCAGCGAGAATAGCAATCAGCCCCAGCATTTT.

The chain uses TRBV2 and TRBJ2-7; 7 nucleotides line up with TRBD1. The germline CDR1 and CDR2 sequences are SNHLY and FYNNEI. The V and J ends lost 8 bases and 0 bases, in that order; junction bases with no gene match: 4. This CDR3 has 13 residues. The CDR3 DNA sequence: TGTGCCAGCTTACGGGACAGCTCCTACGAGCAGTACTTC. Translating gives CASLRDSSYEQYF.

This chain links TRBV6-6 with TRBJ2-7, with TRBD1 matching 9 bases. CDR3 size: 14 residues. Germline trimming cut 2 bases from V and 5 bases from J; bases unmatched to any gene: 4. CDR1 and CDR2 from the germline V gene are MNHNY and SVGAGI (reference sequence). CDR3 coding DNA: TGTGCCAGCAGTTACAAGGGACAGGGCGACGAGCAGTACTTC. Protein sequence: CASSYKGQGDEQYF.

The genes are TRBV6-1 and TRBJ2-7; D not resolved. This CDR3 spans 13 amino acids. In germline, CDR1 is MNHNS, CDR2 SASEGT. V gave up 4 bases and J gave up 6 bases, with 13 bases separating them. The CDR3 region has the DNA TGTGCCAGCAGTGGGGTTGACTGGAGCGAGCAGTACTTC. Amino acids: CASSGVDWSEQYF.

The V gene is TRBV12-3 or TRBV12-4, the J gene TRBJ2-3, with a weak D call TRBD2 (7 bases). This CDR3 is 17 amino acids long. Trimming removed 8 bases from V and 4 bases from J, with 25 bases in between. CDR3 sequence (DNA): TGTGCCAGCGCTCGTAGGTCCCCGGGGGGCCCCTCAGATACGCAGTATTTT. This encodes CASARRSPGGPSDTQYF.

This clonotype was seen more than once but under ten times. The V and J genes are TRBV12-3 or TRBV12-4 and TRBJ2-3, with D perhaps TRBD2 (6 bases). V lost 5 bases to trimming and J lost 6 bases, with 12 bases between them. The CDR3 contains 13 residues. CDR3 sequence: CASSPPTSDTQYF. In DNA form, the CDR3 reads TGTGCCAGCAGTCCGCCGACTAGTGATACGCAGTATTTT.

Only a few counts were recorded for this clonotype. The chain couples TRBV11-1 to TRBJ2-7; D not certain. This CDR3 has 14 residues. The V gene lost 5 bases and the J gene lost 3 bases, with 14 bases spanning the gap. Germline V gene data show CDR1 as SGHAT and CDR2 as FQDESV (reference sequence). CDR3 in DNA: TGTGCCAGCAGCCGCAGAGGATCCCACTACGAGCAGTACTTC. This gives the protein CASSRRGSHYEQYF.

This clonotype was counted between two and nine times. This chain connects TRBV20-1 to TRBJ1-5, with 7 bases that match TRBD1. CDR3 size: 16 residues. Trimming took 7 bases from V and 4 from J; bases not matched to a gene: 16. Germline loops: CDR1 DFQATT, CDR2 SNEGSKA (reference sequence). The CDR3 sequence is CSVQLLTGTANQPQHF. DNA of the CDR3: TGCAGTGTTCAACTGCTTACCGGGACAGCTAATCAGCCCCAGCATTTT.

This clonotype was seen ten or more times. The chain links TRBV11-2 to TRBJ2-1; tentatively, D is TRBD2 (6 bases). The length of the CDR3 is 14 residues. Germline V lookup: CDR1 SGHAT, CDR2 FQNNGV. Between the trimmed V and J ends, which lost 8 bases and 3 bases, there was a span of 14 bases. CDR3: CASGPTSNYNEQFF. CDR3 sequence (DNA): TGTGCCAGCGGACCCACTAGCAACTACAATGAGCAGTTCTTC.

This chain joins TRBV4-1 and TRBJ2-7; TRBD2 matches at 7 bases. The germline V gene encodes CDR1 MGHRA and CDR2 YSYEKL. The V segment lost 1 base and the J segment 2 bases; nucleotides outside the gene matches: 8. This CDR3 has 16 residues. CDR3 nucleotide sequence: TGCGCCAGCAGCCAAGGGTGGCGGGAGTGGCCCTACGAGCAGTACTTC. Translation gives CASSQGWREWPYEQYF.

This clonotype was recorded many times. The chain couples TRBV11-2 to TRBJ1-6; a weak D match, TRBD1 (6 bases). The CDR3 runs 16 residues. The ends were cut back, 1 base at V and 9 bases at J, with 16 bases in the middle. Germline CDR1 SGHAT, CDR2 FQNNGV. CDR3 region: CASSLGATGRPSPLHF. In DNA form, the CDR3 reads TGTGCCAGCAGCTTAGGTGCCACAGGGAGGCCTTCACCCCTCCACTTT.

This clonotype was observed a handful of times. J is TRBJ1-2 and V is TRBV6-2 or TRBV6-3; D gene unclear. Deletions cut 3 bases from V and 4 bases from J, with 12 bases between. The CDR3 contains 14 residues. Looked up from germline, CDR1 is MNHEY and CDR2 is SVGEGT. The DNA of the CDR3 is TGTGCCAGCAGTTATCTAGGGATGATCTATGGCTACACCTTC. Translation gives CASSYLGMIYGYTF.

The chain recombines TRBV6-2 or TRBV6-3 with TRBJ1-1, with a possible D match to TRBD1 (6 bases). The CDR3 covers 13 residues. V was cut by 7 bases and J by 11 bases, with 20 bases left in between. CDR1 is MNHEY, CDR2 SVGEGT, per germline. The chain's CDR3 is CASKMGGANTAFF. The CDR3, as DNA: TGTGCCAGCAAAATGGGGGGGGCTAATACGGCTTTCTTT.

V usage is TRBV6-2 or TRBV6-3 and J usage is TRBJ2-1; TRBD2 agrees at 14 bases. The ends lost 2 bases at V and 14 bases at J; junction bases unmatched: 2. CDR1 is MNHEY, CDR2 SVGEGT, per germline. The CDR3 is 13 residues long. The CDR3 nucleotides are TGTGCCAGCAGTTACGCGGGACTAGCGGGGGAGTTCTTC. Its translation: CASSYAGLAGEFF.

This clonotype has only a few counts. V is TRBV14 and J is TRBJ1-2; no firm D call. CDR3 length: 12 amino acids. V dropped 2 bases and J dropped 0 bases, with 1 base sitting between them. Germline lookup yields CDR1 SGHDN and CDR2 FVKESK. DNA of the CDR3: TGTGCCAGCAGCCAATCTAACTATGGCTACACCTTC. It is translated as CASSQSNYGYTF. The full variable domain, with the rest looked up from reference TRBV14 and TRBJ1-2, is EAGVTQFPSHSVIEKGQTVTLRCDPISGHDNLYWYRRVMGKEIKFLLHFVKESKQDESGMPNNRFLAERTGGTYSTLKVQPAELEDSGVYFCASSQSNYGYTFGSGTRLTVV.

The rearrangement joins TRBV12-3 or TRBV12-4 to TRBJ1-2; 9 bases map to TRBD1. Unmatched junction bases numbered 8, after V lost 4 bases and J lost 5 bases. The CDR3 consists of 15 residues. CDR3 sequence: CASSSYEGQGYGYTF. The CDR3 DNA sequence: TGTGCCAGCAGTTCGTACGAAGGACAGGGGTATGGCTACACCTTC.

This clonotype was seen ten or more times. The chain carries TRBV11-2 and TRBJ2-3; 9 nucleotides agree with TRBD2. Germline-derived CDR1 and CDR2 are SGHAT and FQNNGV. The CDR3 has 17 residues. Germline trimming cut 1 base from V and 6 bases from J; bases unmatched to any gene: 11. The CDR3 here is CASSLGLGAGGRDTQYF. In DNA, the CDR3 is TGTGCCAGCAGCTTAGGGTTAGGAGCGGGGGGCCGGGATACGCAGTATTTT.